These 19 T cell receptor beta chains came from one sample sequenced in a study of shared clonotypes between healthy human individuals. Repertoires were generated with immunoSEQ multiplex PCR, while TCRdb's copy carries only in-frame clones and drops some. In the table there are around 2.5 million clones, approximately 93% of which are singletons. The source material was naive CD4+ T cells from PBMCs. The sample's subset: CD45RA+ positively selected. Source of these receptors: a man younger than 35 in good health. Some clones in this sample may be carry-over from other donors' samples.

V usage is TRBV7-9 and J usage is TRBJ2-1, with 10 bases fitting TRBD2. Germline trimming cut 3 bases from V and 8 bases from J; bases unmatched to any gene: 7. The length of the CDR3 is 15 residues. Per the germline V gene, CDR1 is SEHNR and CDR2 is FQNEAQ (reference sequence). CDR3 residues: CASSFGLAGEDEQFF. In nucleotides, the CDR3 is TGTGCCAGCAGCTTTGGGCTAGCGGGAGAAGATGAGCAGTTCTTC.

The chain recombines TRBV7-9 with TRBJ2-5; tentatively, D is TRBD2 (6 bases). Looked up from germline, CDR1 is SEHNR and CDR2 is FQNEAQ (reference sequence). CDR3 length: 15 amino acids. The V gene lost 0 bases and the J gene lost 5 bases, with 13 bases spanning the gap. The CDR3 DNA reads TGTGCCAGCAGCTTAGCCGCCGGGCTAGCGGAGACCCAGTACTTC. This encodes CASSLAAGLAETQYF.

V usage is TRBV7-8 and J usage is TRBJ1-4; D remains unclear. CDR3 length: 14 amino acids. Germline V CDR1 and CDR2: SGHVS, FQNEAQ. V was shortened by 0 bases and J by 10 bases, with 12 bases between the two germline ends. CDR3 DNA sequence: TGTGCCAGCAGCTTAGCCTATCCTACCGGAAAACTGTTTTTT. It translates to CASSLAYPTGKLFF.

The rearrangement uses TRBV6-5 and TRBJ1-2; a possible D gene is TRBD1 (5 bases). The CDR3 is 12 residues long. V was cut by 6 bases and J by 9 bases, with 14 bases left in between. The germline CDR1 and CDR2 sequences are MNHEY and SVGAGI. The DNA of the CDR3 is TGTGCCAGCAGGGGACGTCTTGGAAGCTACACCTTC. It translates to CASRGRLGSYTF.

Written as DNA, the CDR3 is TGCAGTGCTAGAGTCGAAGATACGCAGTATTTT. It codes for CSARVEDTQYF. This chain links TRBV20-1 with TRBJ2-3; D gene uncertain. Germline V lookup: CDR1 DFQATT, CDR2 SNEGSKA (reference sequence). The CDR3 length is 11 residues. V was trimmed by 1 base and J by 5 bases, leaving 4 bases between them.

This clone was seen once. The chain links TRBV28 to TRBJ2-6, with D maybe TRBD1 (6 bases). The CDR3 loop spans 15 amino acids. Germline CDR1 MDHEN, CDR2 SYDVKM. V lost 6 bases, J lost 4 bases, and 13 bases lay in between. CDR3 nucleotide sequence: TGTGCCAGCAGCAAACAGGGAACCGGGGCCAACGTCCTGACTTTC. Translated, it gives CASSKQGTGANVLTF.

V is TRBV4-1 and J is TRBJ2-2; D is undetermined. Germline CDR1 MGHRA, CDR2 YSYEKL. The V end lost 1 base, the J end lost 6 bases, and 6 bases lay between the germline ends. The CDR3 consists of 13 residues. The CDR3 spells CASSQGLPGELFF. Written as DNA, the CDR3 is TGCGCCAGCAGCCAAGGTCTTCCCGGGGAGCTGTTTTTT.

This clone was seen a handful of times. This chain joins TRBV9 and TRBJ1-5; D may be TRBD1 (5 bases). The CDR3 length is 16 residues. Germline V CDR1 and CDR2: SGDLS, YYNGEE. V lost 4 bases and J 2 bases, leaving 16 bases between the germline ends. The CDR3: CASSPSGGGGNQPQHF. The CDR3 bases are TGTGCCAGCAGCCCCTCGGGGGGAGGGGGCAATCAGCCCCAGCATTTT.

The J gene is TRBJ2-7, the V gene TRBV2; 12 nucleotides agree with TRBD1. The CDR3 consists of 14 residues. Germline CDR1 SNHLY, CDR2 FYNNEI. The V segment lost 9 bases and the J segment 5 bases; nucleotides outside the gene matches: 8. This CDR3 is CASGDRGRINEQYF. The CDR3, as DNA: TGTGCCAGTGGGGACAGGGGGCGCATTAACGAGCAGTACTTC.

The chain has TRBV7-7 and TRBJ2-3; 7 nucleotides line up with TRBD1. With 5 bases clipped from V and 2 bases from J, the junction kept 4 bases outside the gene matches. Germline loops: CDR1 SSHAT, CDR2 FNYEAQ (reference sequence). This CDR3 is 14 amino acids long. CDR3 DNA: TGTGCCAGCAGCCAGACAGGGACCACAGATACGCAGTATTTT. Translation gives CASSQTGTTDTQYF. The full variable domain, its missing parts supplied by reference TRBV7-7 and TRBJ2-3, is GAGVSQSPRYKVTKRGQDVTLRCDPISSHATLYWYQQALGQGPEFLTYFNYEAQPDKSGLPSDRFSAERPEGSISTLTIQRTEQRDSAMYRCASSQTGTTDTQYFGPGTRLTVL.

On this clone: Other DNA sequences in this sample translate to the same CDR3. CDR3 loop: CASSLGLAQETQYF. The CDR3 region has the DNA TGCGCCAGCAGCTTGGGACTAGCCCAAGAGACCCAGTACTTC. This chain links TRBV5-1 with TRBJ2-5; the match to TRBD2 covers 7 bases. J lost 1 base, V lost 0 bases, and 0 bases had no gene match. Per germline, CDR1 SGHRS and CDR2 YFSETQ. This CDR3 contains 14 residues.

The chain employs TRBV19 and TRBJ2-7, with 9 bases aligning to TRBD2. Per germline, CDR1 LNHDA and CDR2 SQIVND (reference sequence). Trimming cost V 10 bases and J 2 bases; bases outside gene matches: 9. The CDR3 length is 14 residues. The CDR3 DNA is TGTGCCACGAAGACTAGCGGCCAAGCCTACGAGCAGTACTTC. Protein: CATKTSGQAYEQYF.

This clone was counted a few times. Different DNA sequences within this sample yield the same CDR3. The chain has TRBV5-1 and TRBJ1-5; TRBD1 agrees at 7 bases. CDR1 and CDR2 (germline): SGHRS, YFSETQ. The CDR3 covers 13 residues. V dropped 4 bases and J dropped 5; count of bases not matched to a gene: 3. Here the CDR3 reads CASSPQGDQPQHF. CDR3 coding DNA: TGCGCCAGCAGCCCTCAGGGGGATCAGCCCCAGCATTTT.

In its sample, this clone was seen a few times. The chain couples TRBV11-3 to TRBJ1-1; D uncertain. The CDR3 sequence is 12 residues long. The germline CDR1 and CDR2 sequences are SGHNT and YENEEA. Trimming took off 4 bases at V and 5 bases at J, with 8 bases between the two ends. The CDR3 DNA reads TGTGCCAGCAGCTCATGGAGGACTGAAGCTTTCTTT. It specifies CASSSWRTEAFF.

The chain joins TRBV5-8 to TRBJ1-1; D not certain. Germline V gene sequence: CDR1 SGHTS, CDR2 YDEGEE. The CDR3 covers 12 residues. The V and J ends lost 4 bases and 8 bases respectively, with 12 bases between them. CDR3 region: CASSRRATEAFF. CDR3 DNA sequence: TGTGCCAGCAGCCGGAGGGCCACCGAAGCTTTCTTT.

This rearrangement joins TRBV5-1 to TRBJ1-4; TRBD1 matches at 8 bases. The CDR3 extends over 14 amino acids. J was trimmed by 3 bases and V by 4 bases; bases with no gene match: 2. Per the germline V gene, CDR1 is SGHRS and CDR2 is YFSETQ. This CDR3 reads CASSKGQANEKLFF. The CDR3, as DNA: TGCGCCAGCAGCAAGGGACAGGCTAATGAAAAACTGTTTTTT.

The V call is TRBV7-9, the J call TRBJ2-7, with 9 bases aligning to TRBD1. V shed 1 base, J shed 5 bases, and the junction held 6 bases outside the gene matches. The CDR3 sequence is 15 residues long. Germline V gene sequence: CDR1 SEHNR, CDR2 FQNEAQ (reference sequence). CDR3 DNA: TGTGCCAGCAGCTTAGGGACAGGGGAAGGCCACGAGCAGTACTTC. Amino acids: CASSLGTGEGHEQYF.

As for this clone: In the same sample, other DNA sequences code for this CDR3. The J gene is TRBJ2-7, the V gene TRBV19, with D maybe TRBD1 (6 bases). Trimming cost V 3 bases and J 6 bases, with 6 bases left between them. CDR1 is LNHDA and CDR2 is SQIVND in the germline V gene (reference sequence). This CDR3 region has 11 residues. CDR3 region: CASSIRGEQYF. CDR3 sequence (DNA): TGTGCCAGTAGTATCAGGGGCGAGCAGTACTTC.

J is TRBJ2-3 and V is TRBV14, with a possible D match to TRBD2 (5 bases). Germline V gene lookup returns CDR1 SGHDN and CDR2 FVKESK. Deletions cut 1 base from V and 0 bases from J, with 11 bases between. This CDR3 comprises 16 residues. The CDR3 is CASSQVTGLSTDTQYF. The CDR3 coding sequence is TGTGCCAGCAGCCAAGTGACCGGACTCAGCACAGATACGCAGTATTTT.